Listed below are T cell receptor beta chains from one sample, sequenced in a study of blood T cell repertoires in COVID-19. The table came from immunoSEQ multiplex PCR; TCRdb's copy has only in-frame clones and leaves some out. The sample records over 250,000 clones, approximately 90% being singletons. Input material: PBMCs or T cells enriched from blood (not recorded which). Receptor source: a man aged 35 to 55 who had recovered from COVID-19. Both conserved end residues are trimmed from each CDR3. A D gene is named only where the DNA matches it firmly.

j_call	v_call	d_call	cdr3_aa
TRBJ2-2	TRBV28	TRBD2	ASVAGGRTGELF
TRBJ1-1	TRBV20-1	NA	SVKNTEAF
TRBJ2-5	TRBV6-1	TRBD1	ASSEPTGGGGTQY
TRBJ2-2	TRBV7-3	TRBD2	ASSLGLAGVTGELF
TRBJ2-6	TRBV14	TRBD1	ASSHLTGKAAGANVLT
TRBJ1-4	TRBV18	NA	ASSPLQGTEKLF
TRBJ2-7	TRBV5-4	NA	ASSESPVPPYEQY
TRBJ2-7	TRBV6-6	TRBD2	ASSSSGGALSYEQY
TRBJ1-1	TRBV14	TRBD1	ASSQDSGTAFEAF
TRBJ1-2	TRBV6-2/TRBV6-3	NA	ASNPLSRGDGYT
TRBJ2-1	TRBV5-1	NA	ASSFGGLLSYNEQF
TRBJ1-1	TRBV19	NA	ASRTETDSRTEAF
TRBJ2-5	TRBV7-6	TRBD2	ASSLEGWREVGETQY
TRBJ1-1	TRBV29-1	TRBD1	SAADRVMNTEAF
TRBJ2-1	TRBV11-2	TRBD2	ASSRVTSGSGEQF
TRBJ2-7	TRBV3-1/TRBV3-2	NA	ASSRTQRYEQY
TRBJ1-2	TRBV29-1	NA	SVEDLSGSGYT
TRBJ2-3	TRBV14	NA	ASSQAALARTDTQY
TRBJ1-1	TRBV12-3/TRBV12-4	TRBD1	ASSFTGDTEAF
TRBJ2-6	TRBV18	NA	ASSPLGPGRGLSGANVLT
TRBJ2-3	TRBV15	TRBD2	ATVGTSGSRSTDTQY
TRBJ2-1	TRBV28	TRBD2	ASRSGLAGGLYNEQF
TRBJ1-2	TRBV5-5	NA	ASSFEVNYGYT
TRBJ2-7	TRBV7-8	TRBD1	ASSLTGNSYEQY
TRBJ1-2	TRBV7-9	NA	ASSLGSFEHYSNYGYT
TRBJ2-7	TRBV7-9	TRBD1	ASSPADRAYYEQY
TRBJ2-1	TRBV10-3	TRBD2	ATGTRGLGNEQF
TRBJ1-3	TRBV11-3	NA	ASTGNSGNTIY
TRBJ2-2	TRBV3-1/TRBV3-2	TRBD2	ASSPLAGGPVGELF
TRBJ1-1	TRBV11-3	NA	ASSLGQNTEAF
TRBJ1-2	TRBV7-3	TRBD1	ASSPGTAANYGYT
TRBJ2-7	TRBV27	NA	ASSSPHMYEQY
TRBJ2-7	TRBV9	NA	ASSGGTVVHEQY
TRBJ2-6	TRBV7-8	TRBD1	ASSLRTGTDSGANVLT
TRBJ2-7	TRBV15	TRBD1	ATSPRDSDYEQY
TRBJ2-1	TRBV5-1	TRBD2	ASSESGSRGYNEQF
TRBJ2-3	TRBV3-1/TRBV3-2	TRBD2	ASSQASSGGTDTQY
TRBJ1-2	TRBV11-3	NA	ASSLGAINYGYT
TRBJ1-2	TRBV4-3	NA	ASTSSFGQNLYGYT
TRBJ1-1	TRBV6-5	NA	ASTTSRGTEAF
TRBJ2-1	TRBV5-6	TRBD1	ASLLVGQQSNEQF